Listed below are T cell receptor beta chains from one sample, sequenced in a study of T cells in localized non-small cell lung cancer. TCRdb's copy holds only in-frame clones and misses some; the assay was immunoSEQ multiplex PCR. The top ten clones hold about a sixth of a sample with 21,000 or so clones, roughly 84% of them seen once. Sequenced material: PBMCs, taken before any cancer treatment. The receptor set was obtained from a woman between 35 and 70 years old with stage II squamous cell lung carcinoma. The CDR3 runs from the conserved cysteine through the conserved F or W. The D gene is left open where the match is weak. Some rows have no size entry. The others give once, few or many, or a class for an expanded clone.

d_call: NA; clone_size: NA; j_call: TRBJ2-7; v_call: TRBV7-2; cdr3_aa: CASSLKAPVLGSSYEQYF; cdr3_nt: TGTGCCAGCAGCTTAAAGGCTCCCGTTCTGGGAAGCTCCTACGAGCAGTACTTC
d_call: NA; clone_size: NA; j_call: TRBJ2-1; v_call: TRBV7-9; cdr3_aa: CASSWPYNEQFF; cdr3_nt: TGTGCCAGCAGCTGGCCCTACAATGAGCAGTTCTTC
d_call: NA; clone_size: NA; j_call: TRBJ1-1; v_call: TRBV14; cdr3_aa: CASSRVRRDTEAFF; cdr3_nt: TGTGCCAGCAGCCGAGTGAGGAGGGACACTGAAGCTTTCTTT
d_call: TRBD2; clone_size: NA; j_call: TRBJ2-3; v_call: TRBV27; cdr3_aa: CASSLGLSTTDTQYF; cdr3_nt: TGTGCCAGCAGTTTGGGACTATCTACAACAGATACGCAGTATTTT
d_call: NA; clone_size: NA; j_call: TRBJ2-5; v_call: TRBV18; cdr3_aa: CASSPLLKETQYF; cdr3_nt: TGTGCCAGCTCACCACTCCTTAAAGAGACCCAGTACTTC
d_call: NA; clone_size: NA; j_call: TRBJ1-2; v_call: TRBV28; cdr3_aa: CASSTPVYGYTF; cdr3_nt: TGTGCCAGCAGTACCCCAGTCTATGGCTACACCTTC
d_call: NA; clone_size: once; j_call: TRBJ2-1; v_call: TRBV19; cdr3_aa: CASTKVGGRAYNEQFF; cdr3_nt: TGTGCCAGTACCAAAGTTGGGGGAAGGGCCTACAATGAGCAGTTCTTC
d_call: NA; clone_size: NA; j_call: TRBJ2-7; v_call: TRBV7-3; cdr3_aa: CASSRGGRGEQYF; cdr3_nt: TGTGCCAGCAGCCGGGGCGGCCGCGGAGAGCAGTACTTC
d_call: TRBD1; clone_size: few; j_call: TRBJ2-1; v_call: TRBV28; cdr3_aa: CASSSGQPKPHEQFF; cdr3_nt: TGTGCCAGCAGTTCGGGACAGCCCAAGCCCCATGAGCAGTTCTTC
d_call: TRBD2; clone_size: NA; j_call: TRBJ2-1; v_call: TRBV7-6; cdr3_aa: CASSFLQRESYNEQFF; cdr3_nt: TGTGCCAGCAGCTTCCTGCAGCGGGAGTCCTACAATGAGCAGTTCTTC
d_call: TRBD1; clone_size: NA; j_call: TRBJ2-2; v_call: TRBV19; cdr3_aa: CASSMGQGVGIGELFF; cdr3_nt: TGTGCCAGTAGTATGGGACAGGGGGTTGGGATCGGGGAGCTGTTTTTT
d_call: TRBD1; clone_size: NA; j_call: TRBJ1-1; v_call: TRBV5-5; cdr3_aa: CASSLGQGHTEAFF; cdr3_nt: TGTGCCAGCAGCTTGGGACAGGGGCACACTGAAGCTTTCTTT
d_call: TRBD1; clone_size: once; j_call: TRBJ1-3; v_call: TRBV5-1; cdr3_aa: CASSVMTGSSGNTIYF; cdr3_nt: TGCGCCAGCAGCGTGATGACAGGGTCCTCTGGAAACACCATATATTTT
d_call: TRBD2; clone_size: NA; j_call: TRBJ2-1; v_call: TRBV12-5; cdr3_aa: CASGLVLAGGKEWDEQFF; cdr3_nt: TGTGCTAGTGGTTTGGTACTAGCGGGAGGAAAAGAATGGGATGAGCAGTTCTTC
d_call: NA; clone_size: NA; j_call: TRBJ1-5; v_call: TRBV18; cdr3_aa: CASSPPNQPQHF; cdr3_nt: TGTGCCAGCTCACCACCGAATCAGCCCCAGCATTTT
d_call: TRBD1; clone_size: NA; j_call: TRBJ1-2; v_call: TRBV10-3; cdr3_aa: CAINPGQGNYGYTF; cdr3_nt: TGTGCCATCAACCCGGGACAGGGGAACTATGGCTACACCTTC
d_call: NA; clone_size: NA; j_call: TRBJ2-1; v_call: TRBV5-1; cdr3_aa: CASRSREISYNEQFF; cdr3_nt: TGCGCCAGCAGGTCGAGGGAGATCTCCTACAATGAGCAGTTCTTC
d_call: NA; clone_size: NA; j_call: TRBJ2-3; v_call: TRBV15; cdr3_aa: CATSIRGEGTDTQYF; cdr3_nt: TGTGCCACCAGTATCCGGGGAGAGGGCACAGATACGCAGTATTTT
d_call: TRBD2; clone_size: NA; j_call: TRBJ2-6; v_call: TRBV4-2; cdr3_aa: CASSQAGLAGSGANVLTF; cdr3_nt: TGTGCCAGCAGCCAAGCGGGACTAGCGGGATCTGGGGCCAACGTCCTGACTTTC
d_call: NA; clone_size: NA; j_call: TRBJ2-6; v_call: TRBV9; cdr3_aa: CASSVGGLSGANVLTF; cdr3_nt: TGTGCCAGCAGCGTAGGAGGGCTTTCCGGGGCCAACGTCCTGACTTTC
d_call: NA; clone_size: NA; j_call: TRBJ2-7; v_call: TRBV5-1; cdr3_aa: CASSLEGRAYEQYF; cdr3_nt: TGCGCCAGCAGCTTGGAGGGCAGGGCCTACGAGCAGTACTTC
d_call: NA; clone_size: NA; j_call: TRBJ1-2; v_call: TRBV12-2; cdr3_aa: CASRLAYRRGYTF; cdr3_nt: TGTGCAAGTCGCTTAGCCTATCGGCGGGGCTACACCTTC
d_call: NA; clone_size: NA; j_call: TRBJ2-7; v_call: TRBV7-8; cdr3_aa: CASSLDASEQYF; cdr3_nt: TGTGCCAGCAGCTTAGATGCCTCCGAGCAGTACTTC
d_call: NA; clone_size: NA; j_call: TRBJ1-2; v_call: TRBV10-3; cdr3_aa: CAISESIGRRF; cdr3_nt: TGTGCCATCAGTGAGTCGATCGGACGGCGCTTC
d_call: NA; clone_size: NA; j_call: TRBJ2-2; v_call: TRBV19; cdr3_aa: CASSRGGLGSGELFF; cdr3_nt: TGTGCCAGTAGTCGAGGAGGGTTGGGGTCCGGGGAGCTGTTTTTT
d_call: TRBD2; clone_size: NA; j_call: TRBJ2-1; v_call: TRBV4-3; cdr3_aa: CASSQGLAGGNEQFF; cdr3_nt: TGCGCCAGCAGCCAGGGACTAGCGGGAGGAAATGAGCAGTTCTTC
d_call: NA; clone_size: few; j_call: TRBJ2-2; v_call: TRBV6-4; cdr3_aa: CASSDSDNQELFF; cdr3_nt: TGTGCCAGCAGTGACTCGGACAACCAGGAGCTGTTTTTT
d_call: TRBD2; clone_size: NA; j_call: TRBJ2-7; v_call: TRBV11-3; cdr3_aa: CASSRTSGNYEQYF; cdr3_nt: TGTGCCAGCAGCCGGACTAGCGGGAACTACGAGCAGTACTTC
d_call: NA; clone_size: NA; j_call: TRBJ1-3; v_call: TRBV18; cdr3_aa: CASSPIESGNTIYF; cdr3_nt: TGTGCCAGCTCACCTATAGAATCTGGAAACACCATATATTTT
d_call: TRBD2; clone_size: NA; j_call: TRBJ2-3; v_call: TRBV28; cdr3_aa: CASSLTSGMVDTQYF; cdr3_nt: TGTGCCAGCAGCCTGACTAGCGGGATGGTGGATACGCAGTATTTT
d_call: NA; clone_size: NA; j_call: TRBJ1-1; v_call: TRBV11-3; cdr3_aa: CASSPGGKTGYTEAFF; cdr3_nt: TGTGCCAGCAGCCCTGGGGGGAAGACGGGGTACACTGAAGCTTTCTTT
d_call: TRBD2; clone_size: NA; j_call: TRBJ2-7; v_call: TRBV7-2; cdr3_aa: CASSPGLAGSPYEQYF; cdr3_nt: TGTGCCAGCAGCCCGGGACTAGCGGGATCCCCGTACGAGCAGTACTTC
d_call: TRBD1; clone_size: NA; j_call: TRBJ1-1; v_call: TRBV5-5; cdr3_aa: CASSWGTGDTEAFF; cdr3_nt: TGTGCCAGCAGCTGGGGGACAGGGGACACTGAAGCTTTCTTT
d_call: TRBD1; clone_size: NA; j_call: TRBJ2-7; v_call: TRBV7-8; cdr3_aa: CATIPGTGVLWYEQYF; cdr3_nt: TGTGCCACCATACCCGGGACAGGGGTCCTATGGTACGAGCAGTACTTC
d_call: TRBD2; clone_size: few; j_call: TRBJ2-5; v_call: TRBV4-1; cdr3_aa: CASSLIAGGQETQYF; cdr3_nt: TGCGCCAGCAGCCTTATCGCGGGAGGCCAAGAGACCCAGTACTTC
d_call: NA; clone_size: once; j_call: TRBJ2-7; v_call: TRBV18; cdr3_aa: CASSPRDQLATRQYF; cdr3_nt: TGTGCCAGCTCACCCCGGGACCAACTGGCTACGAGGCAGTACTTC
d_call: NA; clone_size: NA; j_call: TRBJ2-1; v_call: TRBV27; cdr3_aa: CASSLSGIGEQFF; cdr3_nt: TGTGCCAGCAGTTTATCGGGCATAGGTGAGCAGTTCTTC
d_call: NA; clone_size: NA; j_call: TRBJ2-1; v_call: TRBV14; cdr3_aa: CASSQDLEYNEQFF; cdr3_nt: TGTGCCAGCAGCCAAGACCTGGAGTACAATGAGCAGTTCTTC
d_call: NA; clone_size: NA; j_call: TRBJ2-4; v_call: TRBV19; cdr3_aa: CASSIGHKNSKNIQYF; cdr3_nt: TGTGCCAGTAGTATAGGACACAAAAACTCCAAAAACATTCAGTACTTC
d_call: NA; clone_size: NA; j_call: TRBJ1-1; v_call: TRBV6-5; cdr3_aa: CASSYDRLTEAFF; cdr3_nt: TGTGCCAGCAGCTATGACCGCCTCACTGAAGCTTTCTTT
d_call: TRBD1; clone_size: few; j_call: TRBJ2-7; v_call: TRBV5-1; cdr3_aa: CASSLGPGQGPDEQYF; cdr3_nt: TGCGCCAGCAGCTTGGGCCCGGGACAGGGACCGGACGAGCAGTACTTC
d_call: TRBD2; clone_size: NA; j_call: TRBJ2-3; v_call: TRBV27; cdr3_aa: CASRRIAGIDTQYF; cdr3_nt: TGTGCCAGCAGGAGAATAGCGGGAATCGATACGCAGTATTTT
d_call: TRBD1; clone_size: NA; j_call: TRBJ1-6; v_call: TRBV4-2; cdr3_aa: CASSQARTGGSALHF; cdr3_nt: TGTGCCAGCAGCCAAGCGAGGACAGGGGGTAGTGCCCTCCACTTT
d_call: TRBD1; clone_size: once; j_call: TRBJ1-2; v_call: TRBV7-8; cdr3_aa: CASSLRETGGGYTF; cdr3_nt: TGTGCCAGCAGCTTACGCGAGACAGGGGGAGGCTACACCTTC
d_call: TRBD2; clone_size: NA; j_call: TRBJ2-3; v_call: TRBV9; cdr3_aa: CASSVGRRTRGTDTQYF; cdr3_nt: TGTGCCAGCAGCGTAGGGAGGAGGACTAGAGGCACAGATACGCAGTATTTT
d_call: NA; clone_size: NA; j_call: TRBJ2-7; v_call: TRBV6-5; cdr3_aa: CASSSKGRYEQYF; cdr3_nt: TGTGCCAGCAGTTCGAAGGGACGCTACGAGCAGTACTTC
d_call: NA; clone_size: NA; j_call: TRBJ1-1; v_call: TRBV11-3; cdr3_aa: CASIADTEAFF; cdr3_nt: TGTGCCAGCATCGCTGACACTGAAGCTTTCTTT
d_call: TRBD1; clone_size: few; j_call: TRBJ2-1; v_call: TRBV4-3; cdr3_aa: CASSRDSYNEQFF; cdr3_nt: TGCGCCAGCAGCCGGGACAGCTACAATGAGCAGTTCTTC
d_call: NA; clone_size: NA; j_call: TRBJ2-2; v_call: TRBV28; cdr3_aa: CASNVGGSEAGELFF; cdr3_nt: TGTGCCAGCAACGTCGGAGGGAGTGAGGCCGGGGAGCTGTTTTTT
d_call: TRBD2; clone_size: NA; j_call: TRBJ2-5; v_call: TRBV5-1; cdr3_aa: CASTQPGGETQYF; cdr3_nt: TGCGCCAGCACCCAACCGGGGGGGGAGACCCAGTACTTC
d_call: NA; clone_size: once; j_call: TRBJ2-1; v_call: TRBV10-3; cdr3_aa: CAISESRFRRSGYNEQFF; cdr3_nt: TGTGCCATCAGTGAGTCGCGATTCCGGCGGTCGGGATACAATGAGCAGTTCTTC
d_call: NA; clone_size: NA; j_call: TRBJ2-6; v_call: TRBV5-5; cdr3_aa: CASSFGFAMGANVLTF; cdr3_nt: TGTGCCAGCAGCTTTGGGTTCGCCATGGGGGCCAACGTCCTGACTTTC
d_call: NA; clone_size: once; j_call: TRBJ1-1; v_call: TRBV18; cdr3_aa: CASSSSTGLNTEAFF; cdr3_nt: TGTGCCAGCTCATCATCCACAGGCTTGAACACTGAAGCTTTCTTT
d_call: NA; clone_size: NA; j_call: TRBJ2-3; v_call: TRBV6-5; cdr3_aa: CASSPPGPNADTQYF; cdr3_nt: TGTGCCAGCAGCCCTCCGGGCCCCAACGCAGATACGCAGTATTTT
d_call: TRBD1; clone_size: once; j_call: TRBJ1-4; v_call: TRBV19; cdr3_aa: CASSKGQPATNEKLFF; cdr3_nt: TGTGCCAGTAGCAAGGGACAGCCCGCAACTAATGAAAAACTGTTTTTT
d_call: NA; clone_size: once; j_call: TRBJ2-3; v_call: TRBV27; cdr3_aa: CASLPGGFAQDTQYF; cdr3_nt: TGTGCCAGCCTCCCCGGGGGCTTCGCACAGGATACGCAGTATTTT
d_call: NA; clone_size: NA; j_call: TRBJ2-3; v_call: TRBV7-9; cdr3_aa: CASSGNSVSTDTQYF; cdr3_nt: TGTGCCAGCAGCGGTAATAGCGTGAGCACAGATACGCAGTATTTT